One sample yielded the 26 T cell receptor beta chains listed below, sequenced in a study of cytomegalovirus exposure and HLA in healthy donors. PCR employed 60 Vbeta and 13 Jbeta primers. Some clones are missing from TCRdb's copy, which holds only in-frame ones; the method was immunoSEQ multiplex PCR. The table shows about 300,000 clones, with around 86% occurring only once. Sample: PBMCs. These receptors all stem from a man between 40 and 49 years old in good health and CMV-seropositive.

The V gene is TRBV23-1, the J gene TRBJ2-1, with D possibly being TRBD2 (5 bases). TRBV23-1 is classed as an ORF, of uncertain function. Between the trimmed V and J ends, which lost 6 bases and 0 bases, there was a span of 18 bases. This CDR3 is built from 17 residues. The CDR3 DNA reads TGCGCCAGCAGCGATAATCACGAGGGAAACTCCTACAATGAGCAGTTCTTC. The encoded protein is CASSDNHEGNSYNEQFF.

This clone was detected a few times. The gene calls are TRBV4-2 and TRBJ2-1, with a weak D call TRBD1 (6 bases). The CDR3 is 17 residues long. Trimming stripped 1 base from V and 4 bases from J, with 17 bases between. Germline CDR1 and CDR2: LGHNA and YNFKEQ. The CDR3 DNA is TGTGCCAGCAGCCAAGTCATCAGGGGACGCGGTTACAATGAGCAGTTCTTC. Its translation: CASSQVIRGRGYNEQFF.

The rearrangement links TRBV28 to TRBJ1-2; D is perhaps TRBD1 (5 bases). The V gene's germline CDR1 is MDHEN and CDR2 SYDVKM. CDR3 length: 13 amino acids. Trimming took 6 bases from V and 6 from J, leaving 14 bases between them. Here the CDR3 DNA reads TGTGCCAGCAGCCCGCCCAGGGTTCATGGCTACACCTTC. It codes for CASSPPRVHGYTF.

The CDR3 region is CAISEIAGGETQYF. The CDR3 DNA reads TGTGCCATCAGTGAAATAGCGGGAGGAGAGACCCAGTACTTC. The chain links TRBV10-3 to TRBJ2-5, with 10 bases fitting TRBD2. The V gene end was trimmed by 3 bases and the J gene end by 4 bases; junction bases not matched to a gene: 2. Germline-derived CDR1 and CDR2 are ENHRY and SYGVKD. The CDR3 has 14 residues.

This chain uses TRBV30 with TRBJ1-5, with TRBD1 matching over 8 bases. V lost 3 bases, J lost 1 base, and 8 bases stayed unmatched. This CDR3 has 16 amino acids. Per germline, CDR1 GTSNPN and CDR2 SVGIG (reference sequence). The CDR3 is CAWRDRESLSNQPQHF. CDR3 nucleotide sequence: TGTGCCTGGAGGGACAGGGAGTCTTTGAGCAATCAGCCCCAGCATTTT.

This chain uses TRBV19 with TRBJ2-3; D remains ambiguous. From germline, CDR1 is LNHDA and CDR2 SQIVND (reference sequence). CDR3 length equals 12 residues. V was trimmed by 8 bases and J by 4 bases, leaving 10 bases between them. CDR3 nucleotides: TGTGCCAGTTTGAGTAGTCCAGATACGCAGTATTTT. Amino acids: CASLSSPDTQYF.

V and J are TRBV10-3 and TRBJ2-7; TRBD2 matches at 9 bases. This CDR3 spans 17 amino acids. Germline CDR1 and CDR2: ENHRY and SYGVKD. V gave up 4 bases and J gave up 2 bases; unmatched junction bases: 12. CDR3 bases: TGTGCCATCAGTGGCCGAAACTCAGCGGGAGGTACCTACGAGCAGTACTTC. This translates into CAISGRNSAGGTYEQYF.

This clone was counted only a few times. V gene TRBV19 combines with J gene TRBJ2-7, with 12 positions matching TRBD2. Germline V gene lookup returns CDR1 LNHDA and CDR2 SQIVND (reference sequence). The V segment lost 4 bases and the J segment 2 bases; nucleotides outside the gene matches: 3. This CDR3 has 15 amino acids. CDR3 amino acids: CASSKGLAGTYEQYF. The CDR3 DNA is TGTGCCAGTAGTAAGGGACTAGCGGGCACCTACGAGCAGTACTTC. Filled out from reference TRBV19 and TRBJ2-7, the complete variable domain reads DGGITQSPKYLFRKEGQNVTLSCEQNLNHDAMYWYRQDPGQGLRLIYYSQIVNDFQKGDIAEGYSVSREKKESFPLTVTSAQKNPTAFYLCASSKGLAGTYEQYFGPGTRLTVT.

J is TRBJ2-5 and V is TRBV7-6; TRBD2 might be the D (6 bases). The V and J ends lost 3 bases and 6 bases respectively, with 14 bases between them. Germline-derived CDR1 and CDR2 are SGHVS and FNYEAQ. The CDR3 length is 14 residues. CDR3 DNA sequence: TGTGCCAGCAGCTTCAGTCACGGGGGAAAGACCCAGTACTTC. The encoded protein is CASSFSHGGKTQYF.

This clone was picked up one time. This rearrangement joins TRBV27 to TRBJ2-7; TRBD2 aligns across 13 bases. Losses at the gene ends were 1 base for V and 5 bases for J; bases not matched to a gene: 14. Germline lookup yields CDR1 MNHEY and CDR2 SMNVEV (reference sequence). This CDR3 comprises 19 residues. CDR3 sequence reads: CASSLWYGLAGVDGNEQYF. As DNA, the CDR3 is TGTGCCAGCAGTTTATGGTACGGACTAGCGGGAGTCGACGGTAACGAGCAGTACTTC.

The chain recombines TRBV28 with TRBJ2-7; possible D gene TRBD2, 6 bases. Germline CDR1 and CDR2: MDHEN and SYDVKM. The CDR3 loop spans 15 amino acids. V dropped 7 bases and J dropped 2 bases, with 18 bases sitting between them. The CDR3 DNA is TGTGCCAGCACCACTTGGGTAGCGGAAACCTACGAGCAGTACTTC. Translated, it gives CASTTWVAETYEQYF.

Here the CDR3 reads CASSLEAGPSNQPQHF. The CDR3 bases are TGTGCCAGCAGCTTAGAGGCAGGTCCTAGCAATCAGCCCCAGCATTTT. This chain connects TRBV7-6 to TRBJ1-5; D gene uncertain. The CDR3 has 16 residues. V was trimmed by 1 base and J by 0 bases, leaving 10 bases between them. Per the germline V gene, CDR1 is SGHVS and CDR2 is FNYEAQ.

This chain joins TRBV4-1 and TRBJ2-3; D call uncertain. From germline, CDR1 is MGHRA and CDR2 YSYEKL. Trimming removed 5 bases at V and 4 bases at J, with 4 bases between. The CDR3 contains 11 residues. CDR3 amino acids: CASSAADTQYF. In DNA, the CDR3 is TGCGCCAGCAGCGCAGCAGATACGCAGTATTTT.

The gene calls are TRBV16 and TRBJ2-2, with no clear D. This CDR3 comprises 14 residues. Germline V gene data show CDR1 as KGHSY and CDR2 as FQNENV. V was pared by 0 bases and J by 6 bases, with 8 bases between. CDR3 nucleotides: TGTGCCAGCAGCCAATCGGTCGCAGCCGGGGAGCTGTTTTTT. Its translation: CASSQSVAAGELFF. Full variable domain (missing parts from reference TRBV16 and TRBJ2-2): GEEVAQTPKHLVRGEGQKAKLYCAPIKGHSYVFWYQQVLKNEFKFLISFQNENVFDETGMPKERFSAKCLPNSPCSLEIQATKLEDSAVYFCASSQSVAAGELFFGEGSRLTVL.

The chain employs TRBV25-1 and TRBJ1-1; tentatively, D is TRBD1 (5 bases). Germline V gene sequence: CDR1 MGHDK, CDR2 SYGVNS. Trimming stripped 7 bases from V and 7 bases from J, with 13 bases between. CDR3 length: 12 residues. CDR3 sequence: CASIGGGYEAFF. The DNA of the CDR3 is TGTGCCAGCATTGGGGGGGGGTATGAAGCTTTCTTT.

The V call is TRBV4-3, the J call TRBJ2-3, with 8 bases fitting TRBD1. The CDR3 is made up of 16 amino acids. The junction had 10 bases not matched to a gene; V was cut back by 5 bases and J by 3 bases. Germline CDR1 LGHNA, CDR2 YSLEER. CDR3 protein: CASSSPDRTGTDTQYF. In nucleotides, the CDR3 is TGCGCCAGCAGCTCCCCAGACAGGACAGGGACAGATACGCAGTATTTT.

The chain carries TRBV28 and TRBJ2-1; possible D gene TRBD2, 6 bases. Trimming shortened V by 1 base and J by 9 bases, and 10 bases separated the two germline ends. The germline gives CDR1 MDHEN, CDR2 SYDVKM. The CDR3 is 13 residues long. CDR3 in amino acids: CASSLFRRGEQFF. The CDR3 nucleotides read TGTGCCAGCAGTTTATTCAGGAGGGGTGAGCAGTTCTTC.

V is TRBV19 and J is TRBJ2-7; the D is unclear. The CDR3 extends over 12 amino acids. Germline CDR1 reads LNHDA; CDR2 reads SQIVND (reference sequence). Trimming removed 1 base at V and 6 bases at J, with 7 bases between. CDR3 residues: CASSIVYGEQYF. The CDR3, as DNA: TGTGCCAGTAGTATAGTGTACGGCGAGCAGTACTTC. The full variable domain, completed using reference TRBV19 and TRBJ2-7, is DGGITQSPKYLFRKEGQNVTLSCEQNLNHDAMYWYRQDPGQGLRLIYYSQIVNDFQKGDIAEGYSVSREKKESFPLTVTSAQKNPTAFYLCASSIVYGEQYFGPGTRLTVT.

The CDR3 sequence: CASSPQQGSAEAFF. The CDR3 DNA reads as TGTGCCAGCAGCCCTCAACAGGGGAGCGCTGAAGCTTTCTTT. The chain combines TRBV7-2 with TRBJ1-1; 7 bases map to TRBD1. The CDR3 covers 14 residues. Germline CDR1 reads SGHTA; CDR2 reads FQGNSA. Trimming removed 5 bases from V and 6 bases from J; junction bases left unmatched: 9. The full variable domain, with the rest looked up from reference TRBV7-2 and TRBJ1-1, is GAGVSQSPSNKVTEKGKDVELRCDPISGHTALYWYRQSLGQGLEFLIYFQGNSAPDKSGLPSDRFSAERTGGSVSTLTIQRTQQEDSAVYLCASSPQQGSAEAFFGQGTRLTVV.

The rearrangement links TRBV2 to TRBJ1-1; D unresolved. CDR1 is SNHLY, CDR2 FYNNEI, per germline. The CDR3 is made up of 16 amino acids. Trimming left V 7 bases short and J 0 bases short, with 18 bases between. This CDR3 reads CASIILIASMNTEAFF. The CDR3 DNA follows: TGTGCCAGCATTATCCTCATAGCATCGATGAACACTGAAGCTTTCTTT.

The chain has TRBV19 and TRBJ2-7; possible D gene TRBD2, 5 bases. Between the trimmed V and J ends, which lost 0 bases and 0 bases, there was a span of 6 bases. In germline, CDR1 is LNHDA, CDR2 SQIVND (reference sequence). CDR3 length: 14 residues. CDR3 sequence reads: CASSIDGDSYEQYF. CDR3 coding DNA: TGTGCCAGTAGTATAGACGGGGACTCCTACGAGCAGTACTTC. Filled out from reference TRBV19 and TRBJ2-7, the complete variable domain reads DGGITQSPKYLFRKEGQNVTLSCEQNLNHDAMYWYRQDPGQGLRLIYYSQIVNDFQKGDIAEGYSVSREKKESFPLTVTSAQKNPTAFYLCASSIDGDSYEQYFGPGTRLTVT.

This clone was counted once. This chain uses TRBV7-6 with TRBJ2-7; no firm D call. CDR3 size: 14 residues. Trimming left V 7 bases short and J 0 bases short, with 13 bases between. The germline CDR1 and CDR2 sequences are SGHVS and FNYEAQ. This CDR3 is CASTQSGGSYEQYF. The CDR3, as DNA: TGTGCCAGCACCCAATCGGGTGGCTCCTACGAGCAGTACTTC.

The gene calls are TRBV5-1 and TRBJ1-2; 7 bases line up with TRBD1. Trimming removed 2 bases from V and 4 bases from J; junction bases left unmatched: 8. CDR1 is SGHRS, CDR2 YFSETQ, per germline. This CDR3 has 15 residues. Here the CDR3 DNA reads TGCGCCAGCAGCTTTCAAAGGGGGCGCAGCTATGGCTACACCTTC. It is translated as CASSFQRGRSYGYTF.

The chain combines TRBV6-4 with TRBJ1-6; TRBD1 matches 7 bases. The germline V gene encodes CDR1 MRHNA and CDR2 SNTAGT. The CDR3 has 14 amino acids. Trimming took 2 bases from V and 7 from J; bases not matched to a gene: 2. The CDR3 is CASSDEGGNSPLHF. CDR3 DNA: TGTGCCAGCAGTGACGAAGGGGGCAATTCACCCCTCCACTTT.

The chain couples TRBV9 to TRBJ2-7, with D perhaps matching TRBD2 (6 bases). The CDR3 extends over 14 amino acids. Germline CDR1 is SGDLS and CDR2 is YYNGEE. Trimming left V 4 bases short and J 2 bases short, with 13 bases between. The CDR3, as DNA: TGTGCCAGCAGCCCCGGGACTTTGGCCTACGAGCAGTACTTC. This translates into CASSPGTLAYEQYF.

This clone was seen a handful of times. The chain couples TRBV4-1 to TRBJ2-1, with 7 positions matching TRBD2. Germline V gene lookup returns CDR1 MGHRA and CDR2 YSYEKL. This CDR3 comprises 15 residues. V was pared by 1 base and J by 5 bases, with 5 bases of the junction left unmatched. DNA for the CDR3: TGCGCCAGCAGCCAAGCTAGCCGGGGGGACAATGAGCAGTTCTTC. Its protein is CASSQASRGDNEQFF.